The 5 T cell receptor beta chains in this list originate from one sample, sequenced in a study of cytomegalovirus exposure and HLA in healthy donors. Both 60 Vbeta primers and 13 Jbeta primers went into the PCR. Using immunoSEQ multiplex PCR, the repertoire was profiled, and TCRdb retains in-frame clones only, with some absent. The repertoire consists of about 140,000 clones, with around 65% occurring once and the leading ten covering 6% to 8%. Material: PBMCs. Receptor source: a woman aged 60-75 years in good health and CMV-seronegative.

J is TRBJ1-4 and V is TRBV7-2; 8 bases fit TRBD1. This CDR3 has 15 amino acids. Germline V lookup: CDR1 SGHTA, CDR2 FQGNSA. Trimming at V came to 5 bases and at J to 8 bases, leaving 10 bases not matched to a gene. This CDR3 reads CASSPQGASGEKLFF. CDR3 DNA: TGTGCCAGCAGCCCCCAGGGGGCGTCAGGGGAAAAACTGTTTTTT.

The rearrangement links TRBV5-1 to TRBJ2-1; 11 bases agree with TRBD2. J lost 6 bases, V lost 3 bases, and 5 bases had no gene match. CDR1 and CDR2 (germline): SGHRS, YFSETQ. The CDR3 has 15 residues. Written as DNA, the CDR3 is TGCGCCAGCAGCTGGGGGACTAGCGGACTCAATGAGCAGTTCTTC. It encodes CASSWGTSGLNEQFF.

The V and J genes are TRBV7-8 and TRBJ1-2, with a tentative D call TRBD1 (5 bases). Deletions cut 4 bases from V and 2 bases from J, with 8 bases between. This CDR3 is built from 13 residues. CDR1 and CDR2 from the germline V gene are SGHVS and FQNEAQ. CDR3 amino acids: CASSSDINYGYTF. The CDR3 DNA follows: TGTGCCAGCAGCTCGGACATAAACTATGGCTACACCTTC.

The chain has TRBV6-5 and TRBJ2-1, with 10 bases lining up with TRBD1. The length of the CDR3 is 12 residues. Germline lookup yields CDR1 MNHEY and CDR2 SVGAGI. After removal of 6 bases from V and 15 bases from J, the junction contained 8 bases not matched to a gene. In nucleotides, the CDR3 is TGTGCCAGCAGCCCCGACAGGGGGCAATCGTTCTTC. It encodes CASSPDRGQSFF.

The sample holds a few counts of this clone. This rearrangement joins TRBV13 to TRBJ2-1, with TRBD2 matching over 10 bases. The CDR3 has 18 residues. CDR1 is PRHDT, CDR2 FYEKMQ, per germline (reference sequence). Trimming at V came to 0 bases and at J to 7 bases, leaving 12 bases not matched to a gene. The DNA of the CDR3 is TGTGCCAGCAGCTTAGGCCTGGGAGGGACTAGCGCCGGTAATGAGCAGTTCTTC. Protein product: CASSLGLGGTSAGNEQFF.